A selection of T cell receptor beta chains follows, all from one sample in a study of immune evolution from preneoplasia to lung adenocarcinoma. Only in-frame clones appear in the TCRdb table, and some are missing; sequencing was by immunoSEQ multiplex PCR. The sample holds roughly 4,400 clones, around 68% seen once. Specimen: FFPE adjacent normal lung tissue. These receptor sequences come from a person aged 60 to 85 with lung adenocarcinoma. The CDR3 runs from the conserved cysteine through the conserved F or W. The D gene is left open where the match is weak. Rows may omit the clone size; those that give it use once, few, many or a size class.

j_call: TRBJ2-7
d_call: TRBD1
v_call: TRBV2
clone_size: NA
cdr3_aa: CASSSTGGSSYEQYF
cdr3_nt: TGTGCCAGCTCCTCCACAGGGGGGAGCTCCTACGAGCAGTACTTC

j_call: TRBJ2-5
d_call: NA
v_call: TRBV11-3
clone_size: once
cdr3_aa: CASSLGLEETQYF
cdr3_nt: TGTGCCAGCAGCCTGGGACTTGAAGAGACCCAGTACTTC

j_call: TRBJ2-3
d_call: NA
v_call: TRBV7-2
clone_size: NA
cdr3_aa: CASSLAVDTQYF
cdr3_nt: TGTGCCAGCAGCTTAGCTGTAGATACGCAGTATTTT

j_call: TRBJ2-1
d_call: TRBD2
v_call: TRBV14
clone_size: NA
cdr3_aa: CASSQILAGGWNNEQFF
cdr3_nt: TGTGCCAGCAGCCAAATACTAGCGGGAGGGTGGAACAATGAGCAGTTCTTC

j_call: TRBJ1-3
d_call: NA
v_call: TRBV28
clone_size: NA
cdr3_aa: CASSFGSSSGNTIYF
cdr3_nt: TGTGCCAGCAGTTTTGGCTCCTCCTCTGGAAACACCATATATTTT

j_call: TRBJ2-5
d_call: TRBD2
v_call: TRBV7-8
clone_size: medium-sized
cdr3_aa: CASSSTVPGLAGGETQYF
cdr3_nt: TGTGCCAGCAGCTCCACAGTCCCGGGACTAGCGGGAGGGGAGACCCAGTACTTC

j_call: TRBJ2-2
d_call: NA
v_call: TRBV4-1
clone_size: once
cdr3_aa: CASIDSNTGELFF
cdr3_nt: TGCGCCAGCATCGACTCCAACACCGGGGAGCTGTTTTTT

j_call: TRBJ1-5
d_call: TRBD1
v_call: TRBV28
clone_size: NA
cdr3_aa: CASSPDRNNQPQHF
cdr3_nt: TGTGCCAGCAGTCCGGACAGGAACAATCAGCCCCAGCATTTT

j_call: TRBJ1-1
d_call: NA
v_call: TRBV7-3
clone_size: NA
cdr3_aa: CASSSGQGQGVDGTEAFF
cdr3_nt: TGTGCCAGCAGCTCAGGGCAAGGGCAGGGTGTGGATGGCACTGAAGCTTTCTTT

j_call: TRBJ2-2
d_call: TRBD1
v_call: TRBV7-8
clone_size: NA
cdr3_aa: CASSLFRDRRTGELFF
cdr3_nt: TGTGCCAGCAGCTTATTCCGGGACAGGCGAACCGGGGAGCTGTTTTTT

j_call: TRBJ1-5
d_call: NA
v_call: TRBV27
clone_size: few
cdr3_aa: CASRQGYSNQPQHF
cdr3_nt: TGTGCCAGCAGACAGGGCTATAGCAATCAGCCCCAGCATTTT

j_call: TRBJ1-5
d_call: NA
v_call: TRBV6-6
clone_size: NA
cdr3_aa: CASSYEGGNQPQHF
cdr3_nt: TGTGCCAGCAGTTACGAGGGAGGCAATCAGCCCCAGCATTTT

j_call: TRBJ2-2
d_call: TRBD1
v_call: TRBV6-5
clone_size: NA
cdr3_aa: CASSYSPGGEGGELFF
cdr3_nt: TGTGCCAGCAGTTACTCGCCAGGGGGCGAAGGCGGGGAGCTGTTTTTT

j_call: TRBJ2-3
d_call: NA
v_call: TRBV4-1
clone_size: NA
cdr3_aa: CASSLGSADTQYF
cdr3_nt: TGCGCCAGCAGCTTGGGTTCCGCAGATACGCAGTATTTT

j_call: TRBJ1-1
d_call: NA
v_call: TRBV29-1
clone_size: few
cdr3_aa: CSVAAGNTEAFF
cdr3_nt: TGCAGCGTTGCGGCAGGTAACACTGAAGCTTTCTTT

j_call: TRBJ1-3
d_call: TRBD1
v_call: TRBV30
clone_size: NA
cdr3_aa: CAWSVITGGAGSGNTIYF
cdr3_nt: TGTGCCTGGAGTGTAATTACAGGGGGCGCGGGGTCTGGAAACACCATATATTTT

j_call: TRBJ1-1
d_call: NA
v_call: TRBV18
clone_size: NA
cdr3_aa: CASSSGPNTEAFF
cdr3_nt: TGTGCCAGCTCGTCTGGGCCGAACACTGAAGCTTTCTTT